These 26 T cell receptor beta chains came from one sample sequenced in a study of cytomegalovirus exposure and HLA in healthy donors (dated by TCRdb to between 2016 and 2019). Receptor libraries were prepared by the immunoSEQ multiplex PCR assay. For the multiplex PCR, a mixture combining 60 forward primers for TCR Vbeta segments and 13 reverse primers for TCR Jbeta segments was used. Drawn from immuneACCESS, this table holds only the in-frame rearrangements with V and J called that TCRdb kept. Clones are partly lost; checked studies trace under half to an unresolved V gene and leave the rest unexplained. For this sample the table gives 180,000 or so clones, of which 9.5% were detected only once. The top ten hold 1% to 1.5% of the sample. The sample was PBMCs. The source of these receptors is a young woman in good health and CMV-seropositive.

The CDR3 DNA reads TGCGCCAGCAGTTCCGGGACAGGGGTTTCCTACGAGCAGTACTTC. Protein product: CASSSGTGVSYEQYF. This sequence joins TRBV5-1 and TRBJ2-5; the match to TRBD1 covers 10 bases. The DNA end favors TRBJ2-7, so the J call may be wrong. This CDR3 contains 15 residues. From germline, CDR1 is SGHRS and CDR2 YFSETQ.

In this sample, this clone turned up a few times. In the same sample, other DNA sequences code for this CDR3. The rearrangement joins TRBV6-1 to TRBJ1-3; 10 positions match TRBD1. The CDR3 consists of 15 residues. After removal of 6 bases from V and 1 base from J, the junction contained 3 bases not matched to a gene. CDR1 and CDR2 from the germline V gene are MNHNS and SASEGT. CDR3 region: CASRRQGASGNTIYF. The CDR3 nucleotides read TGTGCCAGCAGGCGACAGGGGGCATCTGGAAACACCATATATTTT.

This clone came up a few times. The junction differs from germline at one of its ends, possibly a read error. The V and J genes are TRBV9 and TRBJ2-5, with 8 bases identical to TRBD2. CDR1 and CDR2 from the germline V gene are SGDLS and YYNGEE. The CDR3 is made up of 15 amino acids. CDR3 sequence reads: CASSSRGGEQEAQYF. For the CDR3, the DNA is TGTGCCAGCAGCTCCCGGGGGGGAGAGCAAGAGGCCCAGTACTTC.

The chain uses TRBV5-8 and TRBJ1-5, with 8 bases matching TRBD1. Trimming took 4 bases from V and 4 from J; bases not matched to a gene: 7. The CDR3 runs 15 residues. CDR1 is SGHTS, CDR2 YDEGEE, per germline. The CDR3 here is CASSLTGQANQPQHF. In DNA, the CDR3 is TGTGCCAGCAGCCTGACGGGACAGGCTAATCAGCCCCAGCATTTT.

This clone appeared a few times. The rearrangement links TRBV7-9 to TRBJ2-7, with D unresolved. The CDR3 length is 15 residues. Per the germline V gene, CDR1 is SEHNR and CDR2 is FQNEAQ (reference sequence). Trimming took off 3 bases at V and 5 bases at J, with 17 bases between the two ends. CDR3: CASSFLPPGSNEQYF. The CDR3 DNA is TGTGCCAGCAGCTTCCTCCCCCCGGGTAGCAACGAGCAGTACTTC. The full variable domain, completed using reference TRBV7-9 and TRBJ2-7, is DTGVSQNPRHKITKRGQNVTFRCDPISEHNRLYWYRQTLGQGPEFLTYFQNEAQLEKSRLLSDRFSAERPKGSFSTLEIQRTEQGDSAMYLCASSFLPPGSNEQYFGPGTRLTVT.

This rearrangement joins TRBV5-6 to TRBJ2-3; 11 bases fit TRBD2. After removal of 1 base from V and 10 bases from J, the junction contained 8 bases not matched to a gene. CDR3 length: 15 residues. Germline values: CDR1 SGHDT, CDR2 YYEEEE. CDR3 sequence (DNA): TGTGCCAGCAGCTTGATTAGCGGGAGGGCCCTGGCGCAGTATTTT. Encoded protein: CASSLISGRALAQYF.

This chain links TRBV25-1 with TRBJ1-5; no definite D call. Germline assignment: CDR1 MGHDK and CDR2 SYGVNS. The CDR3 has 13 amino acids. The germline V and J ends were trimmed by 6 bases and 5 bases, with 11 bases remaining between them. CDR3 sequence reads: CASRQSSDQPQHF. CDR3 DNA: TGTGCCAGCAGACAGTCGTCGGATCAGCCCCAGCATTTT.

This clone was detected only a few times. V gene TRBV5-1 combines with J gene TRBJ2-1, with 13 bases matching TRBD2. Germline assignment: CDR1 SGHRS and CDR2 YFSETQ. The V gene end was trimmed by 0 bases and the J gene end by 4 bases; junction bases not matched to a gene: 4. This CDR3 spans 17 amino acids. CDR3 DNA: TGCGCCAGCAGCTTGGGACTAGCGGGAGGTGCTTACAATGAGCAGTTCTTC. Amino acid sequence: CASSLGLAGGAYNEQFF.

V is TRBV6-5 and J is TRBJ2-3; D remains unclear. Germline-derived CDR1 and CDR2 are MNHEY and SVGAGI. The V gene lost 6 bases and the J gene lost 5 bases, with 15 bases spanning the gap. CDR3 length: 14 amino acids. The CDR3 loop is CASSVGPAGDTQYF. Written as DNA, the CDR3 is TGTGCCAGCAGCGTGGGCCCGGCAGGAGATACGCAGTATTTT.

A few counts support this clone. An end of the junction differs from the germline gene, which may be a read error. This chain uses TRBV9 with TRBJ2-3; 7 nucleotides line up with TRBD2. The germline gives CDR1 SGDLS, CDR2 YYNGEE. The CDR3 consists of 15 residues. The CDR3 DNA reads as TGTGCCAGCAGCGCTGCGGGACTATTCACACATACGCAGTATTTT. Translating it yields CASSAAGLFTHTQYF.

There are a few counts of this clone. The V gene is TRBV10-3, the J gene TRBJ1-1; the match to TRBD1 covers 11 bases. The CDR3 consists of 18 residues. V was pared by 0 bases and J by 5 bases, with 11 bases of the junction left unmatched. Germline CDR1 reads ENHRY; CDR2 reads SYGVKD. The CDR3: CAISESRTRTGGPTEAFF. The CDR3 DNA reads TGTGCCATCAGTGAGTCGAGAACCCGGACAGGGGGCCCGACTGAAGCTTTCTTT.

The chain couples TRBV6-6 to TRBJ2-3, with D hard to call. Trimming cost V 0 bases and J 6 bases, with 4 bases left between them. The CDR3 runs 12 residues. CDR1 and CDR2 from the germline V gene are MNHNY and SVGAGI (reference sequence). As DNA, the CDR3 is TGTGCCAGCAGTTACTCGGAGGATACGCAGTATTTT. Translating gives CASSYSEDTQYF.

This clone has more than one count but fewer than ten. The rearrangement uses TRBV29-1 and TRBJ2-3; 8 bases align to TRBD2. V shed 4 bases and J 0 bases; nucleotides not matched to a gene: 6. Germline values: CDR1 SQVTM, CDR2 ANQGSEA. The CDR3 loop spans 15 amino acids. CDR3 sequence: CSVVRTSLSTDTQYF. CDR3 in DNA: TGCAGCGTTGTGAGGACTAGCCTTAGCACAGATACGCAGTATTTT.

The chain recombines TRBV4-2 with TRBJ1-1, with D unclear. This CDR3 has 16 residues. Trimming stripped 4 bases from V and 7 bases from J, with 22 bases between. Germline-derived CDR1 and CDR2 are LGHNA and YNFKEQ. The CDR3 is CASSLHAPGNAIEAFF. CDR3 in DNA: TGTGCCAGCAGCCTTCATGCTCCCGGGAACGCGATTGAAGCTTTCTTT.

The chain couples TRBV5-1 to TRBJ1-1; weak D call: TRBD1 (6 bases). V lost 4 bases and J lost 3, with 13 bases in between. Germline V gene lookup returns CDR1 SGHRS and CDR2 YFSETQ. The CDR3 loop spans 14 amino acids. CDR3 sequence: CASSGQGGDTEAFF. CDR3 DNA sequence: TGCGCCAGCAGCGGACAAGGGGGGGACACTGAAGCTTTCTTT. Based on the CDR3 plus reference TRBV5-1 and TRBJ1-1, the full variable domain is KAGVTQTPRYLIKTRGQQVTLSCSPISGHRSVSWYQQTPGQGLQFLFEYFSETQRNKGNFPGRFSGRQFSNSRSEMNVSTLELGDSALYLCASSGQGGDTEAFFGQGTRLTVV.

The rearrangement links TRBV7-2 to TRBJ1-1, with D tentatively TRBD1 (6 bases). This CDR3 is 13 amino acids long. V lost 2 bases to trimming and J lost 3 bases, with 7 bases between them. Germline assignment: CDR1 SGHTA and CDR2 FQGNSA. CDR3 in DNA: TGTGCCAGCAGCTTATCAGGGGACACTGAAGCTTTCTTT. Translation gives CASSLSGDTEAFF.

Only a few counts were recorded for this clone. One junction end does not reproduce the germline sequence, and a read error may be involved. V usage is TRBV11-2 and J usage is TRBJ1-1; possibly TRBD1 for D (6 bases). The length of the CDR3 is 14 residues. Germline loops: CDR1 SGHAT, CDR2 FQNNGV. CDR3 loop: CASSPGVRRTEDFF. For the CDR3, the DNA is TGTGCCAGCAGCCCAGGGGTCCGGCGCACTGAAGATTTCTTT. Drawing the rest from reference TRBV11-2 and TRBJ1-1, the complete variable domain is EAGVAQSPRYKIIEKRQSVAFWCNPISGHATLYWYQQILGQGPKLLIQFQNNGVVDDSQLPKDRFSAERLKGVDSTLKIQPAKLEDSAVYLCASSPGVRRTEDFFGQGTRLTVV.

This clone has just a few counts. The CDR3 nucleotides are TGTGCCAGCACCATGGGGGCAGCTAGCAATCAGCCCCAGCATTTT. Amino acids: CASTMGAASNQPQHF. The chain employs TRBV6-1 and TRBJ1-5, with D tentatively TRBD1 (6 bases). CDR1 and CDR2 from the germline V gene are MNHNS and SASEGT. The V end lost 7 bases, the J end lost 0 bases, and 13 bases lay between the germline ends. This CDR3 is built from 15 residues.

The V and J genes are TRBV4-1 and TRBJ2-5; tentatively, D is TRBD2 (5 bases). The CDR3 has 14 amino acids. Germline lookup yields CDR1 MGHRA and CDR2 YSYEKL. Trimming pared 4 bases from V and 5 bases from J, leaving 14 bases between. CDR3 in amino acids: CASSLVGAEETQYF. CDR3 DNA sequence: TGCGCCAGCAGCCTCGTGGGAGCTGAGGAGACCCAGTACTTC.

The V and J genes are TRBV5-1 and TRBJ1-1; the D gene is possibly TRBD1 (5 bases). The germline V gene has CDR1 SGHRS and CDR2 YFSETQ. Trimming pared 4 bases from V and 3 bases from J, leaving 16 bases between. There are 15 residues in the CDR3. CDR3 coding DNA: TGCGCCAGCAGCCCCGGGGACTTGGTAGACACTGAAGCTTTCTTT. Translation gives CASSPGDLVDTEAFF.

The chain links TRBV19 to TRBJ2-1, with TRBD1 identical over 9 bases. Germline CDR1 and CDR2: LNHDA and SQIVND (reference sequence). Unmatched junction bases numbered 11, after V lost 7 bases and J lost 7 bases. This CDR3 contains 15 residues. CDR3 nucleotide sequence: TGTGCCAGTATAGGGCGAGGACAGGGGAAGAATGAGCAGTTCTTC. Amino acids: CASIGRGQGKNEQFF.

This clone occurred a few times. J is TRBJ1-5 and V is TRBV19, with 7 bases fitting TRBD1. The length of the CDR3 is 18 residues. Germline trimming cut 2 bases from V and 0 bases from J; bases unmatched to any gene: 10. Per the germline V gene, CDR1 is LNHDA and CDR2 is SQIVND (reference sequence). Written as DNA, the CDR3 is TGTGCCAGTAGTATATTCCTATTTGGGACAGCTAGCAATCAGCCCCAGCATTTT. Translated: CASSIFLFGTASNQPQHF. The full variable domain, completed using reference TRBV19 and TRBJ1-5, is DGGITQSPKYLFRKEGQNVTLSCEQNLNHDAMYWYRQDPGQGLRLIYYSQIVNDFQKGDIAEGYSVSREKKESFPLTVTSAQKNPTAFYLCASSIFLFGTASNQPQHFGDGTRLSIL.

The chain is built from TRBV7-3 and TRBJ2-3, with D perhaps matching TRBD2 (6 bases). There are 13 residues in the CDR3. V lost 7 bases to trimming and J lost 6 bases, with 14 bases between them. The germline V gene encodes CDR1 SGHTA and CDR2 FQGTGA. The CDR3 coding sequence is TGTGCCAGCACCCGGAGGGCCGAGGATACGCAGTATTTT. This codes for CASTRRAEDTQYF. The full variable domain, completed using reference TRBV7-3 and TRBJ2-3, is GAGVSQTPSNKVTEKGKYVELRCDPISGHTALYWYRQSLGQGPEFLIYFQGTGAADDSGLPNDRFFAVRPEGSVSTLKIQRTERGDSAVYLCASTRRAEDTQYFGPGTRLTVL.

J is TRBJ2-7 and V is TRBV5-1; weak D call: TRBD2 (7 bases). Germline V gives CDR1 SGHRS, CDR2 YFSETQ. The CDR3 extends over 16 amino acids. V gave up 0 bases and J gave up 3 bases, with 16 bases separating them. CDR3 DNA: TGCGCCAGCAGCTTGGTGGGAGGGGGTGGCCACTACGAGCAGTACTTC. It codes for CASSLVGGGGHYEQYF.

This clone was found a few times. The V and J genes are TRBV5-1 and TRBJ2-2, with TRBD1 matching over 9 bases. CDR3 length: 17 residues. The V gene's germline CDR1 is SGHRS and CDR2 YFSETQ. The V segment lost 4 bases and the J segment 1 base; nucleotides outside the gene matches: 8. The CDR3 sequence is CASSAHHRGLNTGELFF. The CDR3 DNA sequence: TGCGCCAGCAGCGCACACCACAGGGGGCTGAACACCGGGGAGCTGTTTTTT. The full variable domain, completed using reference TRBV5-1 and TRBJ2-2, is KAGVTQTPRYLIKTRGQQVTLSCSPISGHRSVSWYQQTPGQGLQFLFEYFSETQRNKGNFPGRFSGRQFSNSRSEMNVSTLELGDSALYLCASSAHHRGLNTGELFFGEGSRLTVL.

This clone was observed a few times. The chain carries TRBV29-1 and TRBJ1-2, with unresolved D. This CDR3 contains 12 residues. Per germline, CDR1 SQVTM and CDR2 ANQGSEA. V was clipped by 5 bases and J by 3 bases, with 10 bases between them. The CDR3 loop is CSVSEFDYGYTF. The DNA of the CDR3 is TGCAGCGTTTCCGAGTTCGACTATGGCTACACCTTC.